Sequencing of this T cell receptor (beta chain) was carried out in a study of shared clonotypes between healthy human individuals (dated by TCRdb to 2020 to 2022). Regarding the study in general: Two women and three men aged 18 to 49 years were included in the cohort. To estimate repertoire size and how much clonotype sharing occurs between individuals, the study deeply sequenced the blood TCR repertoires of five or six healthy adults. For each donor, CD4 naive and CD4 memory were each given three plates, CD8 naive was given two plates, and CD8 memory was given one plate. Between about 0.9 and 9 billion PBMCs per donor were obtained by leukapheresis. Libraries were prepared and TCR repertoires were sequenced by different laboratories using diverse techniques, in order to increase sequencing depth and limit assay-specific biases.

General study outcomes and caveats: The genetic and exposure-history diversity represented was limited by the small number of donors. Higher generation probabilities were observed for clonotypes shared by all four sorted-subset donors than for non-shared clonotypes. Even with the large sequencing depth, rarefaction of the sorted-subset datasets indicated that sequencing was incomplete. Based on pairwise subsampling, the degree of clonotype sharing among donors was expected to be affected by sequencing depth. Naive subsets generally had larger estimated clonotype richness than memory subsets. When several donors were compared, the shared fraction of clonotypes was around 5% for naive CD4, less than 4% for naive CD8, 2% to 2.5% for memory CD4, and approximately 0.4% for memory CD8. Sampling was restricted to blood, and TCR repertoires in tissues likely differ from the TCR repertoires found in blood.

CD8 naive samples consisted of CD45RO-negative cells that were positively selected for CCR7, yielding a CD45RA+CCR7+ population without TemRA cells. Healthy HIV-negative adults with no recently reported acute infections or vaccinations were included as donors. All donors were Caucasian adults living in Nashville, Tennessee, USA. Blood was obtained by leukapheresis, after which PBMCs were separated by Ficoll-Histopaque density gradient centrifugation and cryopreserved in liquid nitrogen vapor phase. Analytical flow cytometry was used to check the purity and quantity of each magnetically sorted T cell population. Each sorted fraction had its genomic DNA isolated and then quantified by UV absorbance on a Nanodrop 2000c. Comment on this clone: No cognate antigen has been identified for it. No base-level quality is on record; no much larger clone is a single base apart.

The CDR3 numbers 15 residues from cysteine through phenylalanine. The CDR3 DNA has 45 bases and is translated from base 1. Trimming takes 3 bases off V and 7 bases off J; junction bases not matched to a gene: 7. CDR1 SEHNR and CDR2 FQNEAQ were looked up in the germline V gene (reference sequence). Using the deep immunoSEQ assay, multiplex PCR amplified TCR CDR3 regions from genomic DNA. For each cell subset, the extracted genomic DNA was distributed evenly across all wells of several immunoSEQ 96-well plates, and each plate served as one replicate. For sorted subsets, each replicate PCR was loaded with roughly 0.2 ug genomic DNA, equivalent to about 30,000 T cell genomes. Purified libraries were quantified with a Qubit 3.0 fluorometer, sized on a Bioanalyzer 2100, and re-quantified with the KAPA Library Quantification kit. Every immunoSEQ 96-well plate was sequenced on a dedicated single-read 150-cycle Illumina NextSeq 550 flow cell. As for the authors' bioinformatics: Because the immunoSEQ output included only junctional sequences and no quality scores, the filtering could not be the same as the filtering used for full-length reads. Sequences were annotated with PyIR, a Python wrapper for IgBLAST v1.9, using IMGT germline references to assign V/J genes and CDR3. Reads were filtered out if the reads had weak V/J assignments (E-value above 1e-6), no CDR3, stop codons, out-of-frame junctions, or ambiguous translated residues. A V3J clonotype was defined by an identical inferred V gene, J gene, and CDR3 amino acid sequence. Percentage overlap between repertoires was calculated by dividing the number of shared unique clonotypes by the size of the smaller repertoire. Three approaches were used to assess repertoire richness: RTK rarefaction, the Chao1 estimator, and Recon v2.1 estimates of unobserved clonotypes. For all TCRbeta clonotypes obtained by the gDNA method from several donors, generation probabilities were computed with OLGA. Entries here come from immuneACCESS through TCRdb and include only in-frame sequences with V and J called. Some clones fail to appear in such tables; in the studies checked, an unresolved V gene covers under half of the shortfall, and the cause of the remainder is unknown. V and J calls and clone size follow that table, whereas D and trimming were derived from the DNA. The sample includes about 580,000 clones, with about 98% observed a single time. The ten largest clonotypes hold approximately 0.33% of the sample.

The source is a man in his thirties or forties in good health. Input material: naive CD8+ T cells sorted from blood. Explained via the paper, the cell subset or site label denotes: CD45RA+CCR7+. The chain uses TRBV7-9 and TRBJ2-1, and 9 junction bases match TRBD2. CDR3 region: CASSFGLAGTNEQFF. The nucleotides read TGTGCCAGCAGCTTCGGTCTAGCGGGGACAAATGAGCAGTTCTTC.